These 19 T cell receptor beta chains came from one sample sequenced in a study of T cells in Graves' hyperthyroidism and ophthalmopathy. The CDR3 regions of TCR beta were amplified from RNA transcripts. The primer set for the first-round RT-PCR of the TCR CDR3 was HTBI. TCRdb fed the multiplex PCR reads into MiXCR, producing one record per CDR3 protein. The top ten hold 5% to 7% of the sample, which has hundreds of thousands of distinct CDR3 sequences, more than 11% seen once. The sample consisted of blood. The receptors originated from a young woman with Graves' hyperthyroidism that later progressed to Graves' ophthalmopathy.

This clonotype was recorded at least ten times. The chain couples TRBV27 to TRBJ2-6; unclear D gene. From germline, CDR1 is MNHEY and CDR2 SMNVEV (reference sequence). V was clipped by 6 bases and J by 1 base, with 7 bases between them. CDR3 length: 14 residues. The CDR3 protein is CASSYTSGANVLTF. DNA for the CDR3: TGTGCCAGCAGCTACACGTCTGGGGCCAACGTCCTGACTTTC.

Turning to this clonotype: This sequence may be a read error, since a much larger clone differs from it by one base. The V and J genes are TRBV9 and TRBJ2-1; 7 nucleotides match TRBD1. In germline, CDR1 is SGDLS, CDR2 YYNGEE. Trimming cost V 3 bases and J 5 bases; bases outside gene matches: 2. CDR3 length: 13 residues. The CDR3 nucleotides are TGTGCCAGCAGCGGTACAGGGGACAATGAGCAGTTCTTC. It specifies CASSGTGDNEQFF. Full variable domain (outside the CDR3, taken from reference TRBV9 and TRBJ2-1): DSGVTQTPKHLITATGQRVTLRCSPRSGDLSVYWYQQSLDQGLQFLIQYYNGEERAKGNILERFSAQQFPDLHSELNLSSLELGDSALYFCASSGTGDNEQFFGPGTRLTVL.

The CDR3 DNA reads as TGCGCCAGCAGAGGGGGGACTGGAAACACCATATATTTT. It is translated as CASRGGTGNTIYF. V is TRBV10-2 and J is TRBJ1-3, with D possibly being TRBD1 (6 bases). The CDR3 length is 13 residues. The germline gives CDR1 WSHSY, CDR2 SAAADI. Deletions cut 6 bases from V and 2 bases from J, with 8 bases between.

This clonotype came up many times. The chain employs TRBV24-1 and TRBJ2-7; 7 nucleotides line up with TRBD1. The CDR3 contains 14 residues. Looked up from germline, CDR1 is KGHDR and CDR2 is SFDVKD. The J segment lost 8 bases and the V segment lost 3 bases, leaving 9 bases of the junction unmatched. CDR3 in DNA: TGTGCCACCAGTGATCCCGGGACAGACAACAAGCAGTACTTC. Its protein product is CATSDPGTDNKQYF.

In this sample, this clonotype turned up many times. The rearrangement links TRBV12-5 to TRBJ1-2; maybe TRBD1 (5 bases). This CDR3 is built from 14 residues. Germline CDR1 LGHNT, CDR2 FRNRAP. V was cut by 0 bases and J by 3 bases, with 8 bases left in between. The CDR3 region is CASGLVAQDYGYTF. The CDR3 DNA reads TGTGCTAGTGGTTTGGTAGCACAGGACTATGGCTACACCTTC.

The J gene is TRBJ2-3, the V gene TRBV28; 11 bases align to TRBD2. CDR3 length: 15 residues. The germline gives CDR1 MDHEN, CDR2 SYDVKM. With V trimmed by 8 bases and J by 0 bases, 4 bases remained unmatched. CDR3 coding DNA: TGTGCCAGCGGGACTAGCGGATTGAGCACAGATACGCAGTATTTT. Its translation is CASGTSGLSTDTQYF. Variable domain in full (rest from reference TRBV28 and TRBJ2-3): DVKVTQSSRYLVKRTGEKVFLECVQDMDHENMFWYRQDPGLGLRLIYFSYDVKMKEKGDIPEGYSVSREKKERFSLILESASTNQTSMYLCASGTSGLSTDTQYFGPGTRLTVL.

Ten or more counts support this clonotype. The chain couples TRBV24-1 to TRBJ2-1; D is ambiguous. V lost 6 bases and J lost 5, with 7 bases in between. There are 12 residues in the CDR3. The germline CDR1 and CDR2 sequences are KGHDR and SFDVKD. Here the CDR3 reads CATSNADNEQFF. The DNA of the CDR3 is TGTGCCACCAGTAACGCAGACAATGAGCAGTTCTTC.

This clonotype was seen repeatedly, ten times or more. The chain joins TRBV2 to TRBJ1-2; no clear D gene. CDR1 and CDR2 from the germline V gene are SNHLY and FYNNEI. The CDR3 contains 13 residues. V lost 2 bases and J lost 4, with 8 bases in between. CDR3 sequence reads: CASSERTGYGYTF. The DNA of the CDR3 is TGTGCCAGCAGTGAACGGACCGGCTATGGCTACACCTTC.

This clonotype was recorded at least ten times. The chain couples TRBV20-1 to TRBJ2-5; 8 nucleotides agree with TRBD2. J gave up 3 bases and V 6 bases, and 0 bases lay outside the gene matches. CDR1 is DFQATT and CDR2 is SNEGSKA in the germline V gene (reference sequence). CDR3 size: 11 residues. The CDR3 DNA sequence: TGCAGTGCACTAGCGGAAGAGACCCAGTACTTC. Its translation is CSALAEETQYF.

A word on this clonotype: It is likely a read error, because the conserved phenylalanine at the end of the CDR3 is missing. The rearrangement joins TRBV6-1 to TRBJ1-2; D ambiguous. V shed 0 bases and J shed 2 bases, with 13 bases lying between them. This CDR3 has 16 residues. The germline CDR1 and CDR2 sequences are MNHNS and SASEGT. CDR3 DNA: TGTGCCAGCAGTGAAGCGAGAGGACTGGGGAACTATGGCTACACCTTA. Translated: CASSEARGLGNYGYTL.

This clonotype was recorded many times. V and J are TRBV7-9 and TRBJ1-6, with TRBD1 matching 7 bases. In germline, CDR1 is SEHNR, CDR2 FQNEAQ (reference sequence). With 5 bases clipped from V and 7 bases from J, the junction kept 14 bases outside the gene matches. CDR3 length: 17 amino acids. The DNA for the CDR3 is TGTGCCAGCAGCCCACGCACAGGGGCTTGGTCCAATTCACCCCTCCACTTT. Its translation is CASSPRTGAWSNSPLHF.

The chain combines TRBV30 with TRBJ1-4; unclear D gene. The ends were cut back, 4 bases at V and 8 bases at J, with 14 bases in the middle. This CDR3 contains 13 residues. The germline V gene has CDR1 GTSNPN and CDR2 SVGIG (reference sequence). The CDR3 DNA reads TGTGCCTGGACGAGAGGGCCAGGAGAAAAACTGTTTTTT. It encodes CAWTRGPGEKLFF.

There are many counts of this clonotype. The chain couples TRBV14 to TRBJ2-1; 12 positions agree with TRBD2. Per germline, CDR1 SGHDN and CDR2 FVKESK. Unmatched junction bases numbered 2, after V lost 0 bases and J lost 5 bases. This CDR3 spans 16 amino acids. The CDR3 reads CASSQERLAGDNEQFF. The CDR3 DNA follows: TGTGCCAGCAGCCAAGAGCGACTAGCGGGGGACAATGAGCAGTTCTTC.

The gene calls are TRBV5-4 and TRBJ2-6; D gene uncertain. The V end was cut by 2 bases, the J end by 1 base, with 10 bases between. The CDR3 totals 16 residues. Germline V gene sequence: CDR1 SGHNT, CDR2 YYREEE (reference sequence). CDR3 region: CASSFPLSSGANVLTF. The CDR3, as DNA: TGTGCCAGCAGCTTCCCCCTGAGTTCTGGGGCCAACGTCCTGACTTTC.

This clonotype was seen a handful of times. The rearrangement joins TRBV9 to TRBJ2-7; TRBD2 agrees at 10 bases. The V and J ends lost 0 bases and 3 bases, in that order; junction bases with no gene match: 9. The germline gives CDR1 SGDLS, CDR2 YYNGEE. There are 17 residues in the CDR3. The CDR3 loop reads CASSVEGAASGSYEQYF. The CDR3 DNA reads TGTGCCAGCAGCGTAGAGGGTGCGGCTAGCGGGAGCTACGAGCAGTACTTC.

This chain connects TRBV28 to TRBJ1-5, with 12 bases identical to TRBD1. Trimming cost V 5 bases and J 6 bases; bases outside gene matches: 14. The CDR3 contains 18 residues. Germline CDR1 reads MDHEN; CDR2 reads SYDVKM. Here the CDR3 reads CASSPLLGQGAVFQPQHF. DNA for the CDR3: TGTGCCAGCAGTCCCCTCCTGGGACAGGGGGCAGTATTTCAGCCCCAGCATTTT. Looking up the rest from reference TRBV28 and TRBJ1-5 gives the full variable domain: DVKVTQSSRYLVKRTGEKVFLECVQDMDHENMFWYRQDPGLGLRLIYFSYDVKMKEKGDIPEGYSVSREKKERFSLILESASTNQTSMYLCASSPLLGQGAVFQPQHFGDGTRLSIL.

The chain couples TRBV6-1 to TRBJ2-1; possibly TRBD2 for D (5 bases). This CDR3 is 15 amino acids long. The germline gives CDR1 MNHNS, CDR2 SASEGT. V was trimmed by 4 bases and J by 2 bases, leaving 12 bases between them. CDR3 sequence (DNA): TGTGCCAGCAGTGGAGCGGACTTCGCCTACAATGAGCAGTTCTTC. Its translation: CASSGADFAYNEQFF.

This clonotype was seen at least ten times. This chain links TRBV2 with TRBJ1-1, with unresolved D. Germline CDR1 is SNHLY and CDR2 is FYNNEI. Between the trimmed V and J ends, which lost 0 bases and 1 base, there was a span of 15 bases. CDR3 length: 17 amino acids. CDR3 nucleotides: TGTGCCAGCAGTGAAGCGCCCCCCGGGCGGGGGAACACTGAAGCTTTCTTT. Amino acids: CASSEAPPGRGNTEAFF.

This clonotype has just one count. This chain uses TRBV20-1 with TRBJ2-1, with 12 positions matching TRBD2. CDR3 length equals 13 residues. CDR1 and CDR2 (germline): DFQATT, SNEGSKA (reference sequence). V shed 5 bases and J 8 bases; nucleotides not matched to a gene: 4. In DNA, the CDR3 is TGCAGTGCTTCGACTAGCGGGAGTTATGAGCAGTTCTTC. It codes for CSASTSGSYEQFF.